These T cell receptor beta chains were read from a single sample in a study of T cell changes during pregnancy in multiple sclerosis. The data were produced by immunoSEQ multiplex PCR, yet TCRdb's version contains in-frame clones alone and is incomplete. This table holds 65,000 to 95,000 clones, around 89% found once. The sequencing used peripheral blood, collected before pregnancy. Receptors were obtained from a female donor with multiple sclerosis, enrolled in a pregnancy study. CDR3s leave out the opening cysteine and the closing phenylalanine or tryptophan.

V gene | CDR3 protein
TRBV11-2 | ASSVAGGYTGELF
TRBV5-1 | ASSLTGTGGGYT
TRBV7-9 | ASKGATETQY
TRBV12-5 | ASGLRGDRRQF
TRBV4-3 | ASSQDAGQRVQPQH
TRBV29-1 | SVFPRTGSITEAF
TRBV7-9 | ASSSSGVGTEAF
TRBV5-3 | ALIGGGQTNEKLF
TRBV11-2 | ASRSIRGRGAVGELF
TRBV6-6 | ASSYGGSSYNEQF
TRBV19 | ASSRPGQTSNQPQH
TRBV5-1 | ASSWGQGDGYT
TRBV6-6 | ASSRPTGFKAGELF
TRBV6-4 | ASSDRWGQGGSDTQY
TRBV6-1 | ASSEDSSGANVLT
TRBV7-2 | ASSLVRGETQY
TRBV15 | ATSRGRGGYNEQF
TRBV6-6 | ASSSFDTEAF
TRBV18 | ASSRNTGVTEQF
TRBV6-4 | ASSASGGSDTQY
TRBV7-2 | ASSLGLAGNNEQF
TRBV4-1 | ASSDHRRTDYGYT
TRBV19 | ASSIEITYEQY
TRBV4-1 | ASSQTGTWQY
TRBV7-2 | ASSSTVTATNEKLF
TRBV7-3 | ASSKGHHGGEAF
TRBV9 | ASSVVPEWQETQY
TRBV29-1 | SVRRGGTDTQY
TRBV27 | ASSPTGSPYEQY
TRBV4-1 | ASSQEGTSRYTQY
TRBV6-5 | ASSEARPGEQY
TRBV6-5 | ASSYSIGLNEQY
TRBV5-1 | ASSLDGTGSTGELF
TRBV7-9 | ASSLARASGGADTQY
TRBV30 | AWSVFFSSGGNNEQF
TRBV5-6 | ASSLWTLEAF
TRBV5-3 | ARSTGQGGNQPQH
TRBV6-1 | ASSELPTGDEAF
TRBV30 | AWRETGTGGLDGTEAF
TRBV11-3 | ASSDFLAGRGADTQY
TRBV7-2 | ASSPSGGSYNEQF
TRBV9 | ASSSSWSQSSYEQY
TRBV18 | ASSPLARGTGNTIY
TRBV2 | ASRGAQGRNTEAF
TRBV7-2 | ASSLEAGAVYGYT
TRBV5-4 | ASSPGLTGYGYT
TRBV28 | ASSTGIWEQY
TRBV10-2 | ASSSGTRYNSPLH
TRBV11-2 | ASSSGIGGAQETQY
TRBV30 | AWSQAASTDTQY
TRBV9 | ASSVGVGDRGLYEQY
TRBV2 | ASLVNPSSSPLH
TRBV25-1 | ASRFTGDEKLF
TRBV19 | ASRDREAQPQH
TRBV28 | ASSLTGGTYEQY
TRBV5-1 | ASRWGDRGRETEAF
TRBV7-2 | ASSLVSSGANVLT